The entry below gives a single T cell receptor (beta chain) sequence along with its context. The data originate from a study of T cells in Graves' hyperthyroidism and ophthalmopathy. Study context: Peripheral blood was taken when the disease was first diagnosed, before any treatment began.

Authors of the study amplified TCR beta CDR3 regions from RNA transcripts. The HTBI primer set drove a first-round RT-PCR of the TCR CDR3. A single record per CDR3 protein comes from TCRdb applying MiXCR to the multiplex PCR reads. This table holds over 300,000 distinct CDR3 sequences, around 13% found once. Newly diagnosed patients aged 18 to 65 had hyperthyroidism of under 2 months' duration. Uncontrolled infection, other autoimmune disease, pregnancy or lactation excluded patients. The PBMCs had their origin in more than 9.5 ml of fresh peripheral blood. The sequence derives from a woman aged 60-70 years with Graves' hyperthyroidism. Sequences were obtained from blood.

CDR3 DNA sequence: TGTGCCAGCAGTTTAGGGGACGGTGCCTACGAGCAGTACTTC. It codes for CASSLGDGAYEQYF. The rearrangement uses TRBV12-3 or TRBV12-4 and TRBJ2-7; the D call may be TRBD1 or TRBD2 (5 bases each). Trimming left V 1 base short and J 2 bases short, with 9 bases between. This CDR3 spans 14 amino acids.